The entry below describes one TCR beta chain. What it binds is not known. The same CDR3 can be traced to other DNA sequences in this sample. Some clones are missing from TCRdb's copy, which holds only in-frame ones; the method was immunoSEQ multiplex PCR. The table lists a few million clones, around 90% of them singletons, with over 0.12% in the top ten. The CDR3 length is 13 residues. Trimming shortened V by 6 bases and J by 0 bases, and 5 bases separated the two germline ends. The germline V gene has CDR1 LNHDA and CDR2 SQIVND (reference sequence). Caucasian adults residing in Nashville, Tennessee made up all the donors. The data originate from a study of shared clonotypes between healthy human individuals. Overall study: Every donor yielded three CD4 naive, three CD4 memory, two CD8 naive and one CD8 memory plate. Broader study findings: Non-shared clonotypes were found to have lower generation probabilities than the clonotypes that were shared by all four of the sorted-subset donors. Sharing across four donors was highest in naive CD4 (roughly 5%) and lowest in memory CD8 (roughly 0.4%).

Sequenced sample: naive CD4+ T cells sorted from blood. As for subset: CD45RA+ positively selected. The TCR sequence derives from a young man in good health. The chain combines TRBV19 with TRBJ1-4; D gene ambiguous. CDR3 in amino acids: CASRGATNEKLFF. The CDR3 DNA sequence: TGTGCCAGTAGGGGTGCAACTAATGAAAAACTGTTTTTT.